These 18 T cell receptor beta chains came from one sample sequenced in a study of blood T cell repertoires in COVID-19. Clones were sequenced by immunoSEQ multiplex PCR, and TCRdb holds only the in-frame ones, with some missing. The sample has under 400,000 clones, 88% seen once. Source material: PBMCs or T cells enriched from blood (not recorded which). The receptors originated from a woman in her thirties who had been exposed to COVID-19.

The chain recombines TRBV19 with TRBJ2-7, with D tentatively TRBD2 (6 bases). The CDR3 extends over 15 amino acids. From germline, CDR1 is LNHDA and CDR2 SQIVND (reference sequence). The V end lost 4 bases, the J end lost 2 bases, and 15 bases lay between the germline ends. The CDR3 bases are TGTGCCAGTAGTAGAACTAGGGTAGCGGCCTACGAGCAGTACTTC. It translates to CASSRTRVAAYEQYF.

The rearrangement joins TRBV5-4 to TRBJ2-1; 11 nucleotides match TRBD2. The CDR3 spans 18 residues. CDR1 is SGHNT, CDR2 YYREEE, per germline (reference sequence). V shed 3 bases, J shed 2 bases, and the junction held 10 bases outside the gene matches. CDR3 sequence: CASSSTTFSGRAYNEQFF. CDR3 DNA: TGTGCCAGCAGCTCCACTACTTTTAGCGGGAGGGCCTACAATGAGCAGTTCTTC.

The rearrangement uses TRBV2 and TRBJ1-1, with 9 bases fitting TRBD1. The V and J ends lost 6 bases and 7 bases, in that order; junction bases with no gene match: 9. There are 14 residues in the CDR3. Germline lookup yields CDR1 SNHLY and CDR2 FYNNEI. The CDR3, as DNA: TGTGCCAGCAGGCCGAGGACAGGGGACGGTGAAGCTTTCTTT. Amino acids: CASRPRTGDGEAFF.

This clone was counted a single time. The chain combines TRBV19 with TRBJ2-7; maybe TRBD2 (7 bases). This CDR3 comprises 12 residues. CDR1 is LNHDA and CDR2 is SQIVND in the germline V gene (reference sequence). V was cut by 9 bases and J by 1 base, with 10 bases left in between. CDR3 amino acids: CASEGGSYEQYF. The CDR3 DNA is TGTGCCAGCGAGGGGGGGTCCTACGAGCAGTACTTC.

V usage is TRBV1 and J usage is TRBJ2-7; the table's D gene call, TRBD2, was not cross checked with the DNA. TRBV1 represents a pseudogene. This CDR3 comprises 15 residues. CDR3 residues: CTSSSRRGGTYEQYF. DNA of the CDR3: TGCACCAGCAGCTCCCGCCGGGGGGGGACCTACGAGCAGTACTTC.

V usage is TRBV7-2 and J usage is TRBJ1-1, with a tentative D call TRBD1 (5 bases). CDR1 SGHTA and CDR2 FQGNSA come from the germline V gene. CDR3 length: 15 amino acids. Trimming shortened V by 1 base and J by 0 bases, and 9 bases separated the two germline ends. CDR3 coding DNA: TGTGCCAGCAGCTTAGATGGGGGGATGAACACTGAAGCTTTCTTT. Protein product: CASSLDGGMNTEAFF.

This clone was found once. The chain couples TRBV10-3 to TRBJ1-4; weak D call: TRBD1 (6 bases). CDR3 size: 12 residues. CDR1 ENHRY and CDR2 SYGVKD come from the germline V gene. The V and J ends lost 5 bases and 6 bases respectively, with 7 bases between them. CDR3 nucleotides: TGTGCCATCAGTCGACAGGATGAAAAACTGTTTTTT. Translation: CAISRQDEKLFF.

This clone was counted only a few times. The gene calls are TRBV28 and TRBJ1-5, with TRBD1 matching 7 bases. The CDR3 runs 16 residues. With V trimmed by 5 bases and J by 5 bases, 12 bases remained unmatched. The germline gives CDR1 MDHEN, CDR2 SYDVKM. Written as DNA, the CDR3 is TGTGCCAGCAGTCCCCACCTCCAGGGGGTTGATCAGCCCCAGCATTTT. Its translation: CASSPHLQGVDQPQHF.

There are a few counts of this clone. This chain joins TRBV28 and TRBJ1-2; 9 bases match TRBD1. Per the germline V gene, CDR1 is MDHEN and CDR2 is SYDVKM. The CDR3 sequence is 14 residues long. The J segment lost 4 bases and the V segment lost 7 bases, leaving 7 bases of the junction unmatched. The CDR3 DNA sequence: TGTGCCAGCAAAACCGGGACAGGGCTCTATGGCTACACCTTC. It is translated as CASKTGTGLYGYTF.

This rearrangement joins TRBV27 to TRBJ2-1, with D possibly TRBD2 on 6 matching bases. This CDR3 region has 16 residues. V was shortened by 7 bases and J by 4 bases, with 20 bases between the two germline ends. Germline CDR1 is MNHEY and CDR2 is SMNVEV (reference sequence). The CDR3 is CASIGHRGGVYNEQFF. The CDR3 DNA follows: TGTGCCAGCATAGGCCATAGAGGCGGGGTATACAATGAGCAGTTCTTC.

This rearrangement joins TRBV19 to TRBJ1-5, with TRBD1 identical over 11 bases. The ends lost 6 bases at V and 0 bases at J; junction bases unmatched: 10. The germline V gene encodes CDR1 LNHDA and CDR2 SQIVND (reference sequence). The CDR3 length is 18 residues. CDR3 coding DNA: TGTGCCAGTAGATACGAGGGACAGGGGGACTATAGCAATCAGCCCCAGCATTTT. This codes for CASRYEGQGDYSNQPQHF. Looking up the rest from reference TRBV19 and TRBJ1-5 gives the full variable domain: DGGITQSPKYLFRKEGQNVTLSCEQNLNHDAMYWYRQDPGQGLRLIYYSQIVNDFQKGDIAEGYSVSREKKESFPLTVTSAQKNPTAFYLCASRYEGQGDYSNQPQHFGDGTRLSIL.

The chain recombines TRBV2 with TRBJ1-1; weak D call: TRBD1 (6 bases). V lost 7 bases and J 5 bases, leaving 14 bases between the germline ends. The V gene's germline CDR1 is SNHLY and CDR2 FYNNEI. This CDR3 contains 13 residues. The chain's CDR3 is CASNPMGATEAFF. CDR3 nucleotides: TGTGCCAGCAACCCGATGGGGGCAACTGAAGCTTTCTTT.

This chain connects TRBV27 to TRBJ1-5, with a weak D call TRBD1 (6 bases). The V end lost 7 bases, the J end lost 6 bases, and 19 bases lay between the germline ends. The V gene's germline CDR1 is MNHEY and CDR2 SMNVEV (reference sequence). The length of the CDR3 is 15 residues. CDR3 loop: CASTKGGGAGQPQHF. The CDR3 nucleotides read TGTGCCAGCACAAAGGGGGGGGGAGCCGGTCAGCCCCAGCATTTT.

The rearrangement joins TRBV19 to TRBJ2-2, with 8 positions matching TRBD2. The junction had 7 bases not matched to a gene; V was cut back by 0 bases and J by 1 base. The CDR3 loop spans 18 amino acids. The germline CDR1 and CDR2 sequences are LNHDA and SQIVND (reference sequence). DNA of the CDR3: TGTGCCAGTAGTATAGATAGGAGCGGGAGATGGAACACCGGGGAGCTGTTTTTT. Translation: CASSIDRSGRWNTGELFF.

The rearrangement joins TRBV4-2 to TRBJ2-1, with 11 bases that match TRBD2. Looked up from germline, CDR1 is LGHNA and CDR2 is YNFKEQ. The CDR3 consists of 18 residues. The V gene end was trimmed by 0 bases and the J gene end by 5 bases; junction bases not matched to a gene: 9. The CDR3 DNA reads TGTGCCAGCAGCCAAGATTACTTTTTGACTAGCGGGGACAATGAGCAGTTCTTC. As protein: CASSQDYFLTSGDNEQFF.

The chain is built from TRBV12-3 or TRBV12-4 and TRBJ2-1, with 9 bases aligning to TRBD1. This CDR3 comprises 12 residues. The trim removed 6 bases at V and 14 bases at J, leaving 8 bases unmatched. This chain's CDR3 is CASRAGTGHKFF. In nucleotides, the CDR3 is TGTGCCAGCAGGGCCGGGACAGGGCACAAGTTCTTC.

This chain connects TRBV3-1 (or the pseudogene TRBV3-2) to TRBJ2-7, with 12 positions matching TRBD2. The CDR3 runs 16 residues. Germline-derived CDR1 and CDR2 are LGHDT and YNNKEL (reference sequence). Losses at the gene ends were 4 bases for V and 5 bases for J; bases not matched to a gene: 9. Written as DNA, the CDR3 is TGTGCCAGCAGCCTCCTGACTAGCGGGAGCACCGACGAGCAGTACTTC. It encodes CASSLLTSGSTDEQYF.

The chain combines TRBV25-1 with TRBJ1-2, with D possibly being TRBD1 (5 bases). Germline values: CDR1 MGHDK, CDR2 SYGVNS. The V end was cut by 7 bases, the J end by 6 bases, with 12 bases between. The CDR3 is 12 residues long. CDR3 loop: CASTRTGDGYTF. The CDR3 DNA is TGTGCCAGCACCCGAACGGGGGATGGCTACACCTTC.